This T cell receptor (beta chain) was recorded in a study of cytomegalovirus exposure and HLA in healthy donors. Broader study findings: Specific recognition of CMV antigens was confirmed in vitro for three chains (all CMV-associated).

The V gene end was trimmed by 5 bases and the J gene end by 1 base; junction bases not matched to a gene: 4. The germline gives CDR1 SGHTA, CDR2 FQGTGA. This CDR3 contains 16 residues. Nominally healthy donors provided the samples, though records likely missed some immune exposures. On this clone itself: What it recognizes is unknown.

PCR primers comprised 60 Vbeta and 13 Jbeta primers. The table came from immunoSEQ multiplex PCR; TCRdb's copy has only in-frame clones and leaves some out. Among 180,000 or so clones listed, over 60% were seen once. This sequence was found in a man aged 50-60 years in good health and CMV-seropositive. The source material was PBMCs. This chain uses TRBV7-3 with TRBJ2-2, with 10 nucleotides matching TRBD2. CDR3 in amino acids: CASSSTSGVNTGELFF. Here the CDR3 DNA reads TGTGCCAGCAGCAGCACTAGCGGGGTGAACACCGGGGAGCTGTTTTTT.